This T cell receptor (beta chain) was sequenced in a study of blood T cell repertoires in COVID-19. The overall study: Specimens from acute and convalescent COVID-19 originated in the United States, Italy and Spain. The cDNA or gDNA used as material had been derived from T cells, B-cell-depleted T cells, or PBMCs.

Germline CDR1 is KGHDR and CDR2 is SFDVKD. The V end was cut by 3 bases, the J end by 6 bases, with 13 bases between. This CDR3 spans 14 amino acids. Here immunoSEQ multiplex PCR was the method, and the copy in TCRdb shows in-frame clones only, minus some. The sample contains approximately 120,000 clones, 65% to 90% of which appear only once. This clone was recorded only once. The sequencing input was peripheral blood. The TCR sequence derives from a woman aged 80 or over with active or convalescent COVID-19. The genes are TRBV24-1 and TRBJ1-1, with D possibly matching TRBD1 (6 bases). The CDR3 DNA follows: TGTGCCACCAGTGATCCCCGGGGGGCAGCTGAAGCTTTCTTT. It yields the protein CATSDPRGAAEAFF.